This is a list of T cell receptor beta chains from one sample in a study of beta chain features in type 1 diabetes. Profiled with immunoSEQ multiplex PCR; TCRdb holds only in-frame clones, not every one. The sample lists about 350,000 clones; 15% to 20% were seen once. Sequencing used naive CD4+ T cells from blood. The receptor set was obtained from a woman younger than 30 in good health. The CDR3 runs from the conserved cysteine through the conserved F or W. The order of the fields is V gene, clone size, D gene, J gene, CDR3 protein, CDR3 DNA. D genes are given only for firm matches. For some rows the clone size is stated as once, few or many, or as a class when expanded; others skip it.

TRBV7-2	-	-	TRBJ2-5	CASSLSLAGETQYF	TGTGCCAGCAGCTTATCCCTAGCTGGGGAGACCCAGTACTTC
TRBV5-4	-	-	TRBJ1-4	CASSFSGEGEKLFF	TGTGCCAGCAGCTTCTCAGGGGAGGGTGAAAAACTGTTTTTT
TRBV5-1	few	TRBD1	TRBJ2-7	CASSGGTGIVYEQYF	TGCGCCAGCAGCGGTGGGACAGGGATCGTCTACGAGCAGTACTTC
TRBV7-8	-	TRBD1	TRBJ1-1	CASSNRDRRNTEAFF	TGTGCCAGCAGCAACCGGGACAGGAGGAACACTGAAGCTTTCTTT
TRBV7-2	-	-	TRBJ1-5	CASSLTGSGGNQPQHF	TGTGCCAGCAGCTTAACAGGGTCCGGTGGCAATCAGCCCCAGCATTTT
TRBV29-1	-	TRBD1	TRBJ1-5	CSVEGQGNQPQHF	TGCAGCGTTGAAGGACAGGGGAATCAGCCCCAGCATTTT
TRBV2	few	-	TRBJ1-4	CASSAYVGGEKLFF	TGTGCCAGCAGTGCCTACGTCGGGGGGGAAAAACTGTTTTTT
TRBV5-1	-	-	TRBJ2-1	CASSPGQPNEQFF	TGCGCCAGCAGCCCTGGACAGCCTAATGAGCAGTTCTTC
TRBV10-3	few	-	TRBJ2-5	CAIRSEETQYF	TGTGCCATCAGGTCCGAAGAGACCCAGTACTTC
TRBV5-1	-	TRBD2	TRBJ2-5	CASSLAIAGRQETQYF	TGCGCCAGCAGCTTGGCCATAGCGGGGCGCCAAGAGACCCAGTACTTC
TRBV29-1	-	TRBD1	TRBJ1-1	CSVGTVLNTEAFF	TGCAGCGTGGGGACAGTACTGAACACTGAAGCTTTCTTT
TRBV4-1	few	-	TRBJ1-3	CASSQDGRDTIYF	TGCGCCAGCAGCCAAGATGGGCGTGACACCATATATTTT
TRBV5-1	few	TRBD2	TRBJ2-5	CASSGLAGGPGETQYF	TGCGCCAGCAGCGGACTAGCGGGAGGGCCTGGAGAGACCCAGTACTTC
TRBV25-1	few	-	TRBJ2-7	CASSTTGTYEQYF	TGTGCCAGCAGTACTACCGGGACCTACGAGCAGTACTTC
TRBV30	-	-	TRBJ1-6	CAWSARLGANSPLHF	TGTGCCTGGAGTGCCCGTTTGGGGGCTAATTCACCCCTCCACTTT
TRBV30	-	TRBD1	TRBJ2-2	CAWSRGDRGRSGELFF	TGTGCCTGGAGCCGCGGGGACAGGGGGAGAAGCGGGGAGCTGTTTTTT
TRBV5-1	few	TRBD2	TRBJ2-3	CASSLEGAGTTDTQYF	TGCGCCAGCAGCTTGGAAGGAGCGGGGACCACAGATACGCAGTATTTT
TRBV18	few	-	TRBJ1-1	CASSRASGGVVTEAFF	TGTGCCAGCTCACGGGCCTCCGGAGGGGTCGTCACTGAAGCTTTCTTT
TRBV27	few	TRBD1	TRBJ2-7	CASSFGDRPYEQYF	TGTGCCAGCAGTTTCGGGGACAGACCCTACGAGCAGTACTTC
TRBV2	-	TRBD2	TRBJ2-3	CASSDWLAGSTDTQYF	TGTGCCAGCAGTGATTGGCTAGCGGGGAGCACAGATACGCAGTATTTT
TRBV6-5	few	-	TRBJ1-6	CASSYSTRGNSPLHF	TGTGCCAGCAGTTACTCGACCAGGGGTAATTCACCCCTCCACTTT
TRBV7-9	-	-	TRBJ1-4	CASSHRSEFEKLFF	TGTGCCAGCAGCCATCGGTCGGAGTTTGAAAAACTGTTTTTT
TRBV30	few	-	TRBJ1-6	CAWSAGGESPLHF	TGTGCCTGGAGTGCGGGAGGTGAATCACCCCTCCACTTT
TRBV30	few	TRBD1	TRBJ2-1	CAWKSGGSYNEQFF	TGTGCCTGGAAGTCAGGGGGCTCCTACAATGAGCAGTTCTTC
TRBV5-6	few	-	TRBJ2-2	CASSLAGGRHTGELFF	TGTGCCAGCAGCTTGGCCGGTGGGAGACACACCGGGGAGCTGTTTTTT